These 10 T cell receptor beta chains originate from one sample sequenced in a study of blood T cell repertoires in COVID-19. Assay used: immunoSEQ multiplex PCR; TCRdb lists only in-frame clones, some missing. This sample carries 330,000 or so clones, about 89% of them seen once, and the ten largest clones take 1.5% to 2.5%. Sequencing input: PBMCs or T cells enriched from blood (not recorded which). Every receptor here comes from a man in his forties in a cohort exposed to, infected with or recovered from COVID-19 (not recorded which).

The chain carries TRBV5-1 and TRBJ2-7, with 10 bases fitting TRBD2. The V and J ends lost 4 bases and 2 bases, in that order; junction bases with no gene match: 15. CDR3 size: 18 residues. In germline, CDR1 is SGHRS, CDR2 YFSETQ. CDR3 amino acids: CASSPTFYSGTSAYEQYF. CDR3 DNA sequence: TGCGCCAGCAGCCCGACCTTCTATTCCGGGACTAGCGCCTACGAGCAGTACTTC. Full variable domain (remainder filled in from reference TRBV5-1 and TRBJ2-7): KAGVTQTPRYLIKTRGQQVTLSCSPISGHRSVSWYQQTPGQGLQFLFEYFSETQRNKGNFPGRFSGRQFSNSRSEMNVSTLELGDSALYLCASSPTFYSGTSAYEQYFGPGTRLTVT.

The chain joins TRBV6-5 to TRBJ2-7; D gene uncertain. V lost 6 bases and J lost 7, with 10 bases in between. The CDR3 covers 11 residues. CDR1 MNHEY and CDR2 SVGAGI come from the germline V gene. For the CDR3, the DNA is TGTGCCAGCAGGCTCTACGGGGAGCAGTACTTC. Amino acid sequence: CASRLYGEQYF.

The chain couples TRBV21-1 to TRBJ2-2; the D call in the table, TRBD1, was not verified against the DNA. TRBV21-1 corresponds to a pseudogene. This CDR3 has 16 residues. CDR3 residues: CASSILDRGNTGELFF. As DNA, the CDR3 is TGTGCCAGCAGCATATTGGACAGGGGTAACACCGGGGAGCTGTTTTTT.

This chain links TRBV6-5 with TRBJ1-2, with D possibly matching TRBD1 (5 bases). The V and J ends lost 7 bases and 3 bases respectively, with 18 bases between them. Germline V gene lookup returns CDR1 MNHEY and CDR2 SVGAGI. This CDR3 contains 15 residues. CDR3 DNA sequence: TGTGCCAGCAACTTAGATCCCAGGGTCCACTATGGCTACACCTTC. Its translation is CASNLDPRVHYGYTF.

The V gene is TRBV5-4, the J gene TRBJ1-2; 7 nucleotides line up with TRBD1. V lost 0 bases to trimming and J lost 3 bases; unmatched junction nucleotides: 8. CDR1 is SGHNT, CDR2 YYREEE, per germline (reference sequence). The CDR3 length is 16 residues. The CDR3 DNA reads as TGTGCCAGCAGCTTGGCTGGGGGCAGGGGGGACTATGGCTACACCTTC. Protein sequence: CASSLAGGRGDYGYTF.

This clone has just one count. J is TRBJ2-7 and V is TRBV28; no definite D call. CDR3 length: 14 residues. Germline assignment: CDR1 MDHEN and CDR2 SYDVKM. Trimming took 5 bases from V and 2 from J, leaving 13 bases between them. The CDR3 region is CASSRLRKTYEQYF. CDR3 sequence (DNA): TGTGCCAGCAGTAGGTTGCGGAAGACCTACGAGCAGTACTTC.

V and J are TRBV7-6 and TRBJ1-5, with 7 bases identical to TRBD1. Trimming cost V 5 bases and J 6 bases; bases outside gene matches: 13. Germline V CDR1 and CDR2: SGHVS, FNYEAQ. The CDR3 contains 16 residues. CDR3: CASSPSSGTGVQPQHF. The CDR3 DNA reads as TGTGCCAGCAGCCCGTCCTCCGGTACAGGGGTTCAGCCCCAGCATTTT.

The chain links TRBV28 to TRBJ2-7, with D uncertain. Per germline, CDR1 MDHEN and CDR2 SYDVKM. The V and J ends lost 2 bases and 3 bases respectively, with 2 bases between them. The length of the CDR3 is 11 residues. CDR3 nucleotide sequence: TGTGCCAGCAGTTTACTCTACGAGCAGTACTTC. This sequence encodes CASSLLYEQYF.

The gene calls are TRBV2 and TRBJ1-2; the D gene is possibly TRBD1 (6 bases). From germline, CDR1 is SNHLY and CDR2 FYNNEI. This CDR3 is built from 15 residues. Trimming pared 1 base from V and 2 bases from J, leaving 11 bases between. CDR3 sequence (DNA): TGTGCCAGCAGTGAAGGGCCAGGGGAGAACTATGGCTACACCTTC. Protein product: CASSEGPGENYGYTF.

This chain uses TRBV3-1 (or the pseudogene TRBV3-2) with TRBJ2-2; tentatively, D is TRBD1 (5 bases). Between the trimmed V and J ends, which lost 4 bases and 8 bases, there was a span of 17 bases. The CDR3 has 15 residues. Germline CDR1 reads LGHDT; CDR2 reads YNNKEL (reference sequence). As DNA, the CDR3 is TGTGCCAGCAGCCGAGCCGACAGACTCAATGGGGAGCTGTTTTTT. This translates into CASSRADRLNGELFF.